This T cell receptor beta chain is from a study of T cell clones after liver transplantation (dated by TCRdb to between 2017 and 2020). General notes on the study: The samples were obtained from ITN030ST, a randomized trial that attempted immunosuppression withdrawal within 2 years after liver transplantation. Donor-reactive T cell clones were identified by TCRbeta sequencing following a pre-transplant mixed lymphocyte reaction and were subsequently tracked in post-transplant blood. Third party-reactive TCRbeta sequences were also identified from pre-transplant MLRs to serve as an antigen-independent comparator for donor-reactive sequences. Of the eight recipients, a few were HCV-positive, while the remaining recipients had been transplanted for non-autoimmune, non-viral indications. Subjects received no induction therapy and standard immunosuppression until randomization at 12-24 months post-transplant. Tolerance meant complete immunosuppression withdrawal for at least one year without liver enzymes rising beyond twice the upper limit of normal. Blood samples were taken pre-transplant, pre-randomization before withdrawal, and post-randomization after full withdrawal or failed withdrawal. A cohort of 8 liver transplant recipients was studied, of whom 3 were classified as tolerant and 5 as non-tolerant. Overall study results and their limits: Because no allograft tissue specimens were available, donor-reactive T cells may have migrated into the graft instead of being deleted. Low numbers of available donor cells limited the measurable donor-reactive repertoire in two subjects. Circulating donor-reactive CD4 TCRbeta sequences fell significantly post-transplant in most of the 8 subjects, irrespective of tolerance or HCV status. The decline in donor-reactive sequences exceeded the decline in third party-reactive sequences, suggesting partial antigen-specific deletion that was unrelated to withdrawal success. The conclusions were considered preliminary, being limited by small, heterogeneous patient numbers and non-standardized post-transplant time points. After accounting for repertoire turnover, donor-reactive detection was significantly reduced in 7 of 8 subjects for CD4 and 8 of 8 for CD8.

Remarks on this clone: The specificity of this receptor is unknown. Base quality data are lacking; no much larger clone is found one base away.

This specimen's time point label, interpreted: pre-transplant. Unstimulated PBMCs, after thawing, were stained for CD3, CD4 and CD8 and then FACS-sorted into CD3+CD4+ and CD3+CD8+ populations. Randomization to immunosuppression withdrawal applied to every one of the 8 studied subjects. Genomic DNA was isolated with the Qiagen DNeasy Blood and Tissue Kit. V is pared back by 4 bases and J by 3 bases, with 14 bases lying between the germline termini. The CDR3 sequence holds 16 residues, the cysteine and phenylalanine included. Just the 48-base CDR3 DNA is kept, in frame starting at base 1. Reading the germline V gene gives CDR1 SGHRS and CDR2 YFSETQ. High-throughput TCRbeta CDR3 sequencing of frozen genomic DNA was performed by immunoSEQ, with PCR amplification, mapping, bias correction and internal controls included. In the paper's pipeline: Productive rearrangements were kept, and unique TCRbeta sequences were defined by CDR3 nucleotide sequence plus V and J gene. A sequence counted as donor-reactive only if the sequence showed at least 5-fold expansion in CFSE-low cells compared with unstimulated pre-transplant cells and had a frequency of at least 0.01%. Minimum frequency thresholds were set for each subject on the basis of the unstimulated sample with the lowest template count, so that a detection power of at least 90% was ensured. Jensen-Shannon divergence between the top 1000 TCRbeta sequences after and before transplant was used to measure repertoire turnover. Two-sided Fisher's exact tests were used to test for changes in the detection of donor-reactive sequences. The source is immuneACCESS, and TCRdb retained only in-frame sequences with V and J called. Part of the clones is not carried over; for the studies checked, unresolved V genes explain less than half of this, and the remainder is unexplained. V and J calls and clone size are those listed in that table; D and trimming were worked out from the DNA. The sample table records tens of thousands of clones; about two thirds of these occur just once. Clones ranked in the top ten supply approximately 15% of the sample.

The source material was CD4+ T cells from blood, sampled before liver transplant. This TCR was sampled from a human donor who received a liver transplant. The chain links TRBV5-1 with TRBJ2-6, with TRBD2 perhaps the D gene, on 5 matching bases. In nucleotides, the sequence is TGCGCCAGCAGCCGAAACGGGGTAGGTGGGGCCAACGTCCTGACTTTC. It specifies CASSRNGVGGANVLTF.